The clone carrying this T cell receptor (beta chain) was seen once. Using immunoSEQ multiplex PCR, the repertoire was profiled, and TCRdb retains in-frame clones only, with some absent. Of approximately 48,000 clones in the sample, roughly 90% are singletons; the top ten hold approximately 5.3%. The data belong to a study of glioma-infiltrating T cells after dendritic cell vaccination. Trimming pared 1 base from V and 2 bases from J, leaving 8 bases between. The CDR3 runs 14 residues. CDR1 is SGHTA, CDR2 FQGNSA, per germline. As to time point: after dendritic cell vaccination, including at tumor progression/relapse.

This receptor was obtained from a human donor with glioblastoma. The gene calls are TRBV7-2 and TRBJ1-1; perhaps TRBD1 as D (6 bases). The specimen comprised blood, sampled after dendritic cell vaccination. CDR3 DNA: TGTGCCAGCAGCTTAGGCAGGGGAAACACTGAAGCTTTCTTT. It encodes CASSLGRGNTEAFF.